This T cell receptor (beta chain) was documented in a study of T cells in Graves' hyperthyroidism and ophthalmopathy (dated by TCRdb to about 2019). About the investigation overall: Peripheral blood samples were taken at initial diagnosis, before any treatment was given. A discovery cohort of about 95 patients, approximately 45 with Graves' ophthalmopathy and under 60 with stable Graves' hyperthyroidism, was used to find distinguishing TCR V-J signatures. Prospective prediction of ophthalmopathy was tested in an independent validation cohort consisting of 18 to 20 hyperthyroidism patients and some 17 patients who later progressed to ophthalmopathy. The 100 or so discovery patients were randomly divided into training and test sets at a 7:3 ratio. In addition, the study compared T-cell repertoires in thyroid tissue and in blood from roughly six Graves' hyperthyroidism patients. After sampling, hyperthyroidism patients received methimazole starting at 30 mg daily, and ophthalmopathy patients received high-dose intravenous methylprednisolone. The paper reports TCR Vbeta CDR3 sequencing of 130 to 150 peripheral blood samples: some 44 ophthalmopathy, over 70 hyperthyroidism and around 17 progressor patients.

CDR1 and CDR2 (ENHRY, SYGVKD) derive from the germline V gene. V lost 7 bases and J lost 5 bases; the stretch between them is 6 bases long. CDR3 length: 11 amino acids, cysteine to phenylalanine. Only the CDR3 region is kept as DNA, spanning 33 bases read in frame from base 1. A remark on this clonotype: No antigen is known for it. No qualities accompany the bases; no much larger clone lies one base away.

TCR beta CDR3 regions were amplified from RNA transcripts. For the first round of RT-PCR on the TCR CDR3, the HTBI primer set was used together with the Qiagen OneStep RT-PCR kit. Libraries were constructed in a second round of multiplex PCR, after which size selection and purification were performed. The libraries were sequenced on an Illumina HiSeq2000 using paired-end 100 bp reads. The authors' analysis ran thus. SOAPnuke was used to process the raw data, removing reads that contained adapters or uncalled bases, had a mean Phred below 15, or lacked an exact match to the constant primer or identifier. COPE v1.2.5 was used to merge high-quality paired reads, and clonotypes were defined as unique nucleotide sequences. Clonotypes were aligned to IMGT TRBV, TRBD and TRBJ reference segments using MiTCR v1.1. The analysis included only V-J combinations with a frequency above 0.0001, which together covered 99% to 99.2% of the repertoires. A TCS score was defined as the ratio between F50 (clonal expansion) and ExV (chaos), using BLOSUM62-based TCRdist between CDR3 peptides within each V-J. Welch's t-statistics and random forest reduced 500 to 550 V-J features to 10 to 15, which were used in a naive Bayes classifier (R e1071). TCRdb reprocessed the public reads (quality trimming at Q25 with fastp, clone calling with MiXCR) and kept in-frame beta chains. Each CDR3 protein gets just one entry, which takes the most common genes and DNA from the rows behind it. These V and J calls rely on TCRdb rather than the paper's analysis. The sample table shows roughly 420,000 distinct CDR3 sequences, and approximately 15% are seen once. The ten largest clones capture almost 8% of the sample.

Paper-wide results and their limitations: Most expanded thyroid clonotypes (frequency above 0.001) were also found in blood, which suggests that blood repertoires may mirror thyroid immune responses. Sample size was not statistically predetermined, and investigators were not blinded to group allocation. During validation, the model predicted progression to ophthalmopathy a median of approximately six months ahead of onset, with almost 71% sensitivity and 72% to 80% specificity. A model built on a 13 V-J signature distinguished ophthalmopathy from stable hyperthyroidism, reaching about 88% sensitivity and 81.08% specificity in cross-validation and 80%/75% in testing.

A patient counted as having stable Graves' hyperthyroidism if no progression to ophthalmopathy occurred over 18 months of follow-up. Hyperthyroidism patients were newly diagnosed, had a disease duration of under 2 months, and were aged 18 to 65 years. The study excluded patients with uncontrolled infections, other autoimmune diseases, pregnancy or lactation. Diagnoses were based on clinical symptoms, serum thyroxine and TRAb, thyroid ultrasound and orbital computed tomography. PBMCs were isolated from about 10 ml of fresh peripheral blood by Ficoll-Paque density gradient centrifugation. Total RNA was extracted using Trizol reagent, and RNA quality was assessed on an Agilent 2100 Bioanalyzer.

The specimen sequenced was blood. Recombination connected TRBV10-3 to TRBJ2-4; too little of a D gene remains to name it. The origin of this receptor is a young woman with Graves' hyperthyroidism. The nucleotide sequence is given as TGTGCCATCACAACGGAAAACATTCAGTACTTC. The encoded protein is CAITTENIQYF.